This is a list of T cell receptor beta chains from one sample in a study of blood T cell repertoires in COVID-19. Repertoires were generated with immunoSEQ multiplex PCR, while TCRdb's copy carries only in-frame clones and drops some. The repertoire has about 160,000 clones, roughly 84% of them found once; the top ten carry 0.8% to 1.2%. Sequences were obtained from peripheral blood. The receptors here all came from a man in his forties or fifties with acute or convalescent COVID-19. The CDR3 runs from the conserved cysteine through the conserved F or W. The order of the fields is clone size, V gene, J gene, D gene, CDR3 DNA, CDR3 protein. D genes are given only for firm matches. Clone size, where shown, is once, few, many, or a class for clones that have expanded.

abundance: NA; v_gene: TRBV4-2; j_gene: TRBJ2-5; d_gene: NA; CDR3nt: TGTGCCAGCAGCCCGATCGGGGGGCGAGAGACCCAGTACTTC; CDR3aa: CASSPIGGRETQYF
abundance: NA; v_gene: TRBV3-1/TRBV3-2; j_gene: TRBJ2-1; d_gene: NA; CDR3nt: TGTGCCAGCAGCCAAGGGGGGCGCAGGTCCTACAATGAGCAGTTCTTC; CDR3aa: CASSQGGRRSYNEQFF
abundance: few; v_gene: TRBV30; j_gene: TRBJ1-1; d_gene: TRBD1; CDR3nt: TGTGCCTGGAGTTACAGGGGCGAGCCTAAAGCTTTCTTT; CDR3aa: CAWSYRGEPKAFF
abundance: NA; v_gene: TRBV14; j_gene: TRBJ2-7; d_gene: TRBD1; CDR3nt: TGTGCCAGCAGCCGGGACAGGGGCTGGTACGAGCAGTACTTC; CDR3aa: CASSRDRGWYEQYF
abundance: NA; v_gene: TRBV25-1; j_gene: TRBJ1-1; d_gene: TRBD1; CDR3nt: TGTGCCAGCCGACTCGAGCGGACAGGCGCGGCTTTCTTT; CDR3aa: CASRLERTGAAFF
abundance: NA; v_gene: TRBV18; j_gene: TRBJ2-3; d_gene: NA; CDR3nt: TGTGCCAGCTCACCAGTCAACACCGCAGATACGCAGTATTTT; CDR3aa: CASSPVNTADTQYF
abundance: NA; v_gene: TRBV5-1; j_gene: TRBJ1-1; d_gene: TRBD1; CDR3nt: TGCGCCAGCATGGGCGGGACAGGGAACACTGAAGCTTTCTTT; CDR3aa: CASMGGTGNTEAFF
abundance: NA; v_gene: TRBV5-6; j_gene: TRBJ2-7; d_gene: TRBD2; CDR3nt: TGTGCCAGCAGCGCATTTCCGGGACTAGCCTCCTACGAGCAGTACTTC; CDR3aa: CASSAFPGLASYEQYF
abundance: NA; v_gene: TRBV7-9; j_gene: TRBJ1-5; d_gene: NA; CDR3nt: TGTGCCAGCAGCTTAGGGAGGGACCAGCCCCAGCATTTT; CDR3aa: CASSLGRDQPQHF
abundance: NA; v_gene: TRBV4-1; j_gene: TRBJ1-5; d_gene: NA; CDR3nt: TGCGCCAGCAGCCAGACAGCCAATCAGCCCCAGCATTTT; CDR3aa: CASSQTANQPQHF
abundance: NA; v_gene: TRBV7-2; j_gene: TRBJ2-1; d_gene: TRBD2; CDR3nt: TGTGCCAGCAGCTTAGCTAGCGGGGGATACAATGAGCAGTTCTTC; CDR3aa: CASSLASGGYNEQFF
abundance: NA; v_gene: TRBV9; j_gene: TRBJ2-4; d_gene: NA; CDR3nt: TGTGCCAGCAGCGTAGGCAGTCAGGGGGCCAAAAACATTCAGTACTTC; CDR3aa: CASSVGSQGAKNIQYF
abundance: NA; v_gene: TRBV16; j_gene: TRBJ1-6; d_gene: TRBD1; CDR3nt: TGTGCCAGCAGCTACAGGACAGGAGGGATGGGTTCACCCCTCCACTTT; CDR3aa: CASSYRTGGMGSPLHF
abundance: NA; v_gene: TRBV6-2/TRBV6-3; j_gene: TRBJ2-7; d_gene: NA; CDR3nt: TGTGCCAGCAGTAAGACTCCCGGGACAGGAGTCTGGGGGGGCTCCTACGAGCAGTACTTC; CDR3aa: CASSKTPGTGVWGGSYEQYF
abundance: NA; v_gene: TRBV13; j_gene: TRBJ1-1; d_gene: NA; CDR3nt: TGTGCCAGCAGCTTAGCGGGGGAACGCCGTGAAGCTTTCTTT; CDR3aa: CASSLAGERREAFF
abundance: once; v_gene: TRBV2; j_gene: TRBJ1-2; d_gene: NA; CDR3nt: TGTGCCAGCAGGTTTCGGGACACCTCTAACTATGGCTACACCTTC; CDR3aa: CASRFRDTSNYGYTF
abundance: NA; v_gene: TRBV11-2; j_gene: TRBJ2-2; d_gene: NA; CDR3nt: TGTGCCAGCAGCCTCCCCGGGACCCAGGGGAGGGAGCTGTTTTTT; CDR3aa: CASSLPGTQGRELFF
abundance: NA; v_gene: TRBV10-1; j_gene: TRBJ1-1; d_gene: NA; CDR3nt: TGCGCCAGCAGTGAGTCAAGGGGCCCCGATCCGTTCAACACTGAAGCTTTCTTT; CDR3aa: CASSESRGPDPFNTEAFF
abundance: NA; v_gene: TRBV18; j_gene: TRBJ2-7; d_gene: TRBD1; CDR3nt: TGTGCCAGCTCAGCGGACAGGACATCGACCTACGAGCAGTACTTC; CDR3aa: CASSADRTSTYEQYF
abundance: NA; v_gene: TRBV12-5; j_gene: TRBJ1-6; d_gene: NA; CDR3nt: TGTGCTAGTGGTTTGGGGGCAGCCCCCTATAATTCACCCCTCCACTTT; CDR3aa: CASGLGAAPYNSPLHF
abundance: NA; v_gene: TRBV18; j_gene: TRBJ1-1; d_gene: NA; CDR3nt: TGTGCCAGCACCCGTGACAGCCTTGAAGCTTTCTTT; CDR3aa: CASTRDSLEAFF
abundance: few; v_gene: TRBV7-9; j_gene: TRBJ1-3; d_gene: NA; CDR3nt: TGTGCCAGCAGCCCTACGATTTACAGGGAATCCGGAAACACCATATATTTT; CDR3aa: CASSPTIYRESGNTIYF
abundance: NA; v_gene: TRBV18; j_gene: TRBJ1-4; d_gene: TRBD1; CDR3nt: TGTGCCAGCGCACCGGGACAGGGCAAAAATGAAAAACTGTTTTTT; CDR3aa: CASAPGQGKNEKLFF
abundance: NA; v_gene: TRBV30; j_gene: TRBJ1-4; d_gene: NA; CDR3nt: TGTGCCTGGAGTGGGGAGGGCGTTGCAACTAATGAAAAACTGTTTTTT; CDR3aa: CAWSGEGVATNEKLFF
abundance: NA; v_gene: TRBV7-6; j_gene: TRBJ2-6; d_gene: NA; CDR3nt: TGTGCCAGCAGCCCGACAGTCACTTCTGGGGCCAACGTCCTGACTTTC; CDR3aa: CASSPTVTSGANVLTF
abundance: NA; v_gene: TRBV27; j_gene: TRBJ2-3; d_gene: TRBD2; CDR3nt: TGTGCCAGCAGTTTATACCCCTCGGGAGGAAGGGGGCAGTATTTT; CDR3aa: CASSLYPSGGRGQYF
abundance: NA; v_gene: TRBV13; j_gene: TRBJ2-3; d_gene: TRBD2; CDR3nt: TGTGCCAGCAGCCGCGCTAGCGGGGGGTCAGATACGCAGTATTTT; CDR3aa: CASSRASGGSDTQYF